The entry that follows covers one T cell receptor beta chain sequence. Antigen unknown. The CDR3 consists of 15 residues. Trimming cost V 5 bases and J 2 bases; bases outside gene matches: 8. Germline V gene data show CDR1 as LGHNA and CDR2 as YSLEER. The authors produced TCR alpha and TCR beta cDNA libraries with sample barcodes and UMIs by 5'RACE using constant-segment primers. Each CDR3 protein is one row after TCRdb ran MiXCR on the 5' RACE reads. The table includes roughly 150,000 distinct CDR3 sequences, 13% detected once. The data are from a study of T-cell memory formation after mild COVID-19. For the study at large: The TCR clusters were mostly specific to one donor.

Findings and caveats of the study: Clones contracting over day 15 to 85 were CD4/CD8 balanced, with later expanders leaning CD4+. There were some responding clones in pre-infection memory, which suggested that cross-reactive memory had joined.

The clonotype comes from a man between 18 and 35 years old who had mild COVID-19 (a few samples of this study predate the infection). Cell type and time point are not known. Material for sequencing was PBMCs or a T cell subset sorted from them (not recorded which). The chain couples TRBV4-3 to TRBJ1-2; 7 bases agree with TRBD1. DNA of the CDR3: TGCGCCAGCAGCGGGCCGGGACAGCCCAACTATGGCTACACCTTC. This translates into CASSGPGQPNYGYTF.